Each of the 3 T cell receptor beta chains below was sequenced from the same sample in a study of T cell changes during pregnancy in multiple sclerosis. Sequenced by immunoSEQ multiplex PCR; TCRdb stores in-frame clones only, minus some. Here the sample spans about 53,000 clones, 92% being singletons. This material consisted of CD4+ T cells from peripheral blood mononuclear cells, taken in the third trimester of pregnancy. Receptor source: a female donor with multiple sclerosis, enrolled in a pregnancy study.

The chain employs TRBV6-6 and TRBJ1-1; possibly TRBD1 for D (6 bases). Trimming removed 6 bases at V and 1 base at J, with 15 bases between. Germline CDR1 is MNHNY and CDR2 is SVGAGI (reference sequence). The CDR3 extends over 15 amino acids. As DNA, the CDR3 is TGTGCCAGCAGCCAACAGGGCAGACCGAACACTGAAGCTTTCTTT. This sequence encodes CASSQQGRPNTEAFF.

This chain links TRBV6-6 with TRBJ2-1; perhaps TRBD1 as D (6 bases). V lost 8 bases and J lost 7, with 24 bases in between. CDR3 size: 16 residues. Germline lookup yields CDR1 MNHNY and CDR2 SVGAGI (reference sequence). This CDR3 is CASSNRDTEHPNEQFF. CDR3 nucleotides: TGTGCCAGCTCTAACCGGGACACAGAACATCCAAATGAGCAGTTCTTC.

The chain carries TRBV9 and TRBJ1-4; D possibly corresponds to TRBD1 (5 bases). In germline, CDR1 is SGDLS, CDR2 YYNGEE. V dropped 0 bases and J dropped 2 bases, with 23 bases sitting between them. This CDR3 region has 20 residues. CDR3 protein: CASSVGATGEGLGTNEKLFF. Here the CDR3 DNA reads TGTGCCAGCAGCGTAGGTGCAACCGGGGAGGGGTTAGGGACTAATGAAAAACTGTTTTTT.